These 3 T cell receptor beta chains originate from one sample sequenced in a study of CD8 T cells in Susac syndrome (dated 2019 in TCRdb). Libraries came from the immunoSEQ multiplex PCR assay. RNA was extracted with the RNeasy kit and about 0.5 to 1 ug was reverse transcribed using random hexamers. The public reads were run again by TCRdb, first through fastp at Q25 and then through MiXCR, and only productive beta chains were kept. Identical CDR3 proteins give one entry, which carries the most common genes and DNA. Counted in this sample were about 150,000 distinct CDR3 sequences; just under 97% of them appeared once. The ten largest account for 0.14% to 0.15% of the sample. Material for sequencing was CD8+ T cells from PBMCs. The receptors shown here come from a human donor with multiple sclerosis.

This clonotype was recorded only once. The rearrangement links TRBV7-2 to TRBJ2-7, with D tentatively TRBD1 (6 bases). The CDR3 extends over 13 amino acids. V lost 2 bases and J 6 bases, leaving 11 bases between the germline ends. In germline, CDR1 is SGHTA, CDR2 FQGNSA. The CDR3 loop reads CASSLTGYGEQYF. Written as DNA, the CDR3 is TGTGCCAGCAGCTTAACAGGGTATGGCGAGCAGTACTTC.

The chain couples TRBV18 to TRBJ2-3, with TRBD2 matching 13 bases. Germline V lookup: CDR1 KGHSH, CDR2 LQKENI. The CDR3 contains 15 residues. The J segment lost 4 bases and the V segment lost 3 bases, leaving 1 base of the junction unmatched. CDR3 loop: CASSPTSGGPDTQYF. The DNA for the CDR3 is TGTGCCAGCTCACCGACTAGCGGGGGGCCAGATACGCAGTATTTT.

There are a few counts of this clonotype. The chain employs TRBV12-3 or TRBV12-4 and TRBJ1-2; possibly TRBD1 for D (5 bases). Trimming stripped 3 bases from V and 7 bases from J, with 6 bases between. The CDR3 is 11 residues long. DNA for the CDR3: TGTGCCAGCAGTTTGGGGGGTGGCTACACCTTC. Amino acids: CASSLGGGYTF.